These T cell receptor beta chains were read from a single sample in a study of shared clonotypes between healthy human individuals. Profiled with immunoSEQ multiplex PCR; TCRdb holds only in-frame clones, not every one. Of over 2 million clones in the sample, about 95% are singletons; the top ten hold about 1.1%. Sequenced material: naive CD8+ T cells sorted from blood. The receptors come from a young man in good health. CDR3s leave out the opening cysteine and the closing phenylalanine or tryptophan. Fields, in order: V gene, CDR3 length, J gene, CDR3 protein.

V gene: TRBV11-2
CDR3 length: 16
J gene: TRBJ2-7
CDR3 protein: ASSLGVMWGNPSYEQY

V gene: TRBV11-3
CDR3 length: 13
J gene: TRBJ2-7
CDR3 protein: ASNLRGTGAYEQY

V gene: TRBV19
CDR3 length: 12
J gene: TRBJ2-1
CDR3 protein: ASGDWGSYNEQF

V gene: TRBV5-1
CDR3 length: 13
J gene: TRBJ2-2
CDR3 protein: ASQWTSENTGELF

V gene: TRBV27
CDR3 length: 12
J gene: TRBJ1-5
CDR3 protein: ASSFGGLNQPQH

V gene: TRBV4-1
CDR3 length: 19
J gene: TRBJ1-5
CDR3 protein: ASSLGARTPRTVLSNQPQH

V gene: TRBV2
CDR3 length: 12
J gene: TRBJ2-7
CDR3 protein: ASSDINKYYEQY

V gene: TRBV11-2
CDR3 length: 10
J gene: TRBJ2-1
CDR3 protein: ASAAGGNEQF

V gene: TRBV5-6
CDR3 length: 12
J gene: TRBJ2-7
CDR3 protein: ASSSGLKVDEQY

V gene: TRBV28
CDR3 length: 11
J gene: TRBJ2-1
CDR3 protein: ASSLRWGHEQF

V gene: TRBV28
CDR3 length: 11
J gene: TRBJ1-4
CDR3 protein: ASQAEGVEKLF

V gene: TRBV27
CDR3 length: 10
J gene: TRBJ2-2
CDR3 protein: ASARLAGELF

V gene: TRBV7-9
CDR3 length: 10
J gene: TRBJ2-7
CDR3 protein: ASSLVGYEQY